This TCR beta chain comes out of a study of long-term antiretroviral therapy in people with HIV. Study results and limitations: CDR3 lengths in HIV samples spanned a narrower range than controls. Before ART, certain clones expanded, and these dominated the repertoire at all time points.

As for this clone: The antigen is unknown.

Samples were assayed with immunoSEQ v3.0 at survey level. Some clones are missing from TCRdb's copy, which holds only in-frame ones; the method was immunoSEQ multiplex PCR. The data show around 19,000 clones, approximately 88% seen once. HIV-positive participants were all treated in the United States. V was clipped by 5 bases and J by 0 bases; unmatched bases: 5. The CDR3 is 15 residues long. CDR1 and CDR2 (germline): LNHDA, SQIVND (reference sequence). This clonotype was sampled from a woman between 35 and 50 years old with HIV. The chain employs TRBV19 and TRBJ2-7; 9 bases line up with TRBD1. Sequences were derived from unsorted PBMCs, sampled 1.2 years after starting antiretroviral therapy. The CDR3 loop is CASSPGTGFSYEQYF. For the CDR3, the DNA is TGTGCCAGTAGTCCCGGGACAGGGTTCTCCTACGAGCAGTACTTC.